The next 9 T cell receptor beta chains were all read from a single sample in a study of cytomegalovirus exposure and HLA in healthy donors. Use of 60 Vbeta and 13 Jbeta primers characterized the PCR. Repertoires were generated with immunoSEQ multiplex PCR, while TCRdb's copy carries only in-frame clones and drops some. The table shows under 150,000 clones, with around 62% occurring only once. Source material: PBMCs. These receptors were obtained from a middle-aged woman in good health and CMV-seropositive.

This clone was counted between two and nine times. This sequence joins TRBV9 and TRBJ1-5; 7 bases are a match to TRBD1. Trimming took 0 bases from V and 4 from J; bases not matched to a gene: 7. From germline, CDR1 is SGDLS and CDR2 YYNGEE. The CDR3 is made up of 16 amino acids. This CDR3 is CASSVVRGGNNQPQHF. Here the CDR3 DNA reads TGTGCCAGCAGCGTAGTTAGAGGGGGCAATAATCAGCCCCAGCATTTT.

The chain carries TRBV7-8 and TRBJ2-6; 8 bases fit TRBD1. V lost 5 bases and J lost 6; bases outside the gene matches: 15. The CDR3 runs to 18 residues. Germline CDR1 SGHVS, CDR2 FQNEAQ. DNA of the CDR3: TGTGCCAGCAGCCCCAGGACAGGGCCCCCCTCCGCGGCCAACGTCCTGACTTTC. Translation: CASSPRTGPPSAANVLTF.

This clone was detected a few times. The rearrangement links TRBV27 to TRBJ2-3; D gene ambiguous. The length of the CDR3 is 13 residues. Trimming cost V 5 bases and J 2 bases, with 8 bases left between them. CDR1 and CDR2 (germline): MNHEY, SMNVEV (reference sequence). The DNA of the CDR3 is TGTGCCAGCAGTAAAACTTACACAGATACGCAGTATTTT. Its translation: CASSKTYTDTQYF.

This clone has only one observation. The V call is TRBV7-3, the J call TRBJ2-1, with TRBD2 identical over 10 bases. Per germline, CDR1 SGHTA and CDR2 FQGTGA. V gave up 4 bases and J gave up 3 bases; unmatched junction bases: 3. The CDR3 covers 15 residues. The CDR3 here is CASSSSGGDYNEQFF. The CDR3 bases are TGTGCCAGCAGCTCTAGCGGGGGAGACTACAATGAGCAGTTCTTC.

This clone was recorded a few times. The rearrangement joins TRBV7-9 to TRBJ2-1, with D unresolved. The length of the CDR3 is 11 residues. Trimming took off 8 bases at V and 7 bases at J, with 9 bases between the two ends. Germline V lookup: CDR1 SEHNR, CDR2 FQNEAQ (reference sequence). The CDR3 is CASEVENEQFF. In DNA, the CDR3 is TGTGCCAGCGAGGTTGAGAATGAGCAGTTCTTC.

This clone was seen a few times. This chain connects TRBV7-9 to TRBJ2-5, with a possible D match to TRBD1 (6 bases). Germline assignment: CDR1 SEHNR and CDR2 FQNEAQ (reference sequence). With 2 bases removed from V and 4 bases from J, the gap between germline ends came to 14 bases. The CDR3 is made up of 15 amino acids. The CDR3 loop reads CASSLSRGLGETQYF. Here the CDR3 DNA reads TGTGCCAGCAGCTTATCCAGGGGTCTGGGAGAGACCCAGTACTTC.

The chain carries TRBV29-1 and TRBJ1-4, with D possibly matching TRBD1 (5 bases). The CDR3 runs to 13 residues. The germline V gene encodes CDR1 SQVTM and CDR2 ANQGSEA. V lost 4 bases to trimming and J lost 5 bases, with 11 bases between them. The CDR3, as DNA: TGCAGCGTTGGGGGCACTCTAAATGAAAAACTGTTTTTT. Translated: CSVGGTLNEKLFF.

In its sample, this clone was seen a few times. The CDR3 coding sequence is TGTGCCAGCAGCCAAGGGCTAGCGAGTTACAATGAGCAGTTCTTC. Protein product: CASSQGLASYNEQFF. The rearrangement links TRBV5-5 to TRBJ2-1, with D maybe TRBD2 (6 bases). Germline lookup yields CDR1 SGHKS and CDR2 YYEKEE (reference sequence). V lost 4 bases and J 4 bases, leaving 15 bases between the germline ends. The CDR3 spans 15 residues.

This clone was recorded a few times. V is TRBV7-9 and J is TRBJ2-5; possibly TRBD2 for D (6 bases). Germline V gene data show CDR1 as SEHNR and CDR2 as FQNEAQ (reference sequence). Trimming pared 5 bases from V and 4 bases from J, leaving 17 bases between. This CDR3 region has 15 residues. The CDR3 sequence is CASSRPGTLVETQYF. In DNA form, the CDR3 reads TGTGCCAGCAGCCGTCCCGGGACTTTAGTAGAGACCCAGTACTTC.